Below are 3 T cell receptor beta chains sequenced from a single sample in a study of Graves' ophthalmopathy and Graves' hyperthyroidism. The sequenced template was RNA, covering the TCR beta CDR3 region. Second-round multiplex PCR followed a first-round RT-PCR using HTBI primers. TCRdb reprocessed the multiplex PCR reads with MiXCR, giving one entry per CDR3 protein. The data hold about 170,000 distinct CDR3 sequences, with roughly 37% observed a single time. Sample: peripheral blood. Source of these receptors: a woman between 40 and 50 years old with Graves' ophthalmopathy.

This clonotype came up a few times. This chain uses TRBV6-2 or TRBV6-3 with TRBJ2-5, with no clear D. Germline V CDR1 and CDR2: MNHEY, SVGEGT. V was cut by 3 bases and J by 1 base, with 9 bases left in between. CDR3 length equals 14 residues. The CDR3 DNA is TGTGCCAGCAGTTATACAAGATCCCAAGAGACCCAGTACTTC. It is translated as CASSYTRSQETQYF.

A few counts support this clonotype. This chain connects TRBV6-1 to TRBJ2-5; D not resolved. This CDR3 contains 12 residues. Between the trimmed V and J ends, which lost 6 bases and 2 bases, there was a span of 7 bases. Per the germline V gene, CDR1 is MNHNS and CDR2 is SASEGT. The CDR3 reads CASRDGQETQYF. CDR3 bases: TGTGCCAGCAGGGACGGACAAGAGACCCAGTACTTC.

The chain has TRBV7-2 and TRBJ2-7; TRBD1 aligns across 7 bases. CDR1 and CDR2 from the germline V gene are SGHTA and FQGNSA. With 8 bases clipped from V and 2 bases from J, the junction kept 6 bases outside the gene matches. The CDR3 has 13 residues. The CDR3 DNA reads as TGTGCCAGCGCGCACAGGGGACCCTACGAGCAGTACTTC. Encoded protein: CASAHRGPYEQYF.